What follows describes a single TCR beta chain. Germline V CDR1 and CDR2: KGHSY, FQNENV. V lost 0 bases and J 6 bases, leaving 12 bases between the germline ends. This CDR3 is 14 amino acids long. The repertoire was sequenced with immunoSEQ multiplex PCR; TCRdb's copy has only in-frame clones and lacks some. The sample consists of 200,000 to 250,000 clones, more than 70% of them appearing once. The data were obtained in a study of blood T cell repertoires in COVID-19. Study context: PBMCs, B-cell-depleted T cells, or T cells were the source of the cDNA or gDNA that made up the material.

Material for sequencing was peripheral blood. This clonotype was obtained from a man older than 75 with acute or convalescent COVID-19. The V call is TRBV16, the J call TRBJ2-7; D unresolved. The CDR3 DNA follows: TGTGCCAGCAGCCAATCGAGAACAGCCGCCGAGCAGTACTTC. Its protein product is CASSQSRTAAEQYF.